The 21 T cell receptor beta chains below were found in one sample sequenced in a study of T cell repertoires in cytomegalovirus infection. These receptors lack a known antigen. One entry per CDR3 protein results from TCRdb running MiXCR on the reads. The sample carries some 560,000 distinct CDR3 sequences, about 40% recorded once. The source was cultured PBMCs, collected from culture after CMV antigen stimulation. These receptors were taken from a human donor in good health (CMV status not recorded). Some clones in this sample may be carry-over from other donors' samples.

This clonotype occurred a few times. The chain employs TRBV6-1 and TRBJ2-7; TRBD2 matches at 8 bases. The V gene's germline CDR1 is MNHNS and CDR2 SASEGT. This CDR3 has 13 amino acids. Germline trimming cut 8 bases from V and 1 base from J; bases unmatched to any gene: 4. In DNA, the CDR3 is TGTGCCAGCCGAGCGGGGGTTTCCTACGAGCAGTACTTC. Translated, it gives CASRAGVSYEQYF.

This chain links TRBV7-2 with TRBJ2-1; 11 bases match TRBD2. The V gene end was trimmed by 3 bases and the J gene end by 8 bases; junction bases not matched to a gene: 15. The CDR3 covers 18 residues. Per the germline V gene, CDR1 is SGHTA and CDR2 is FQGNSA. Here the CDR3 reads CASSFLAGGPVSRHEQFF. The CDR3 DNA follows: TGTGCCAGCAGCTTCTTAGCGGGAGGGCCGGTTAGTCGGCATGAGCAGTTCTTC.

The chain joins TRBV24-1 to TRBJ2-1; 11 bases align to TRBD1. The CDR3 sequence is 15 residues long. The ends lost 4 bases at V and 4 bases at J; junction bases unmatched: 2. Germline assignment: CDR1 KGHDR and CDR2 SFDVKD. The CDR3 DNA follows: TGTGCCACCAGTGACGGGACAGGGGGTTACAATGAGCAGTTCTTC. Protein product: CATSDGTGGYNEQFF.

Ten or more counts support this clonotype. The chain carries TRBV7-9 and TRBJ2-1, with 13 positions matching TRBD2. The length of the CDR3 is 19 residues. CDR1 and CDR2 (germline): SEHNR, FQNEAQ (reference sequence). J was trimmed by 0 bases and V by 5 bases; bases with no gene match: 10. This CDR3 reads CASSPSARTSGSSYNEQFF. CDR3 nucleotides: TGTGCCAGCAGCCCAAGCGCCCGGACTAGCGGGAGCTCCTACAATGAGCAGTTCTTC.

Regarding this clonotype: It is likely a read error, because the conserved phenylalanine at the end of the CDR3 is missing. V and J are TRBV20-1 and TRBJ2-1; 9 bases are a match to TRBD2. CDR3 length: 15 amino acids. Trimming cost V 2 bases and J 7 bases; bases outside gene matches: 9. Per the germline V gene, CDR1 is DFQATT and CDR2 is SNEGSKA (reference sequence). CDR3 sequence reads: CSARTWAGGGNEQFL. CDR3 nucleotide sequence: TGCAGTGCTAGAACTTGGGCGGGAGGGGGAAATGAGCAGTTCCTC.

V usage is TRBV7-2 and J usage is TRBJ2-1, with 14 bases matching TRBD2. Germline loops: CDR1 SGHTA, CDR2 FQGNSA. V shed 5 bases, J shed 13 bases, and the junction held 10 bases outside the gene matches. The CDR3 is 15 amino acids. CDR3 residues: CASSPPGLAGGGQFF. The CDR3 DNA follows: TGTGCCAGCAGCCCACCCGGACTAGCGGGGGGAGGTCAGTTCTTC.

V is TRBV6-6 and J is TRBJ2-1; a possible D gene is TRBD2 (6 bases). The CDR3 loop spans 16 amino acids. The V end was cut by 0 bases, the J end by 3 bases, with 12 bases between. Germline CDR1 and CDR2: MNHNY and SVGAGI (reference sequence). CDR3 sequence reads: CASSYSRTTIYNEQFF. CDR3 coding DNA: TGTGCCAGCAGTTACTCGAGGACTACTATCTACAATGAGCAGTTCTTC.

The V gene is TRBV7-2, the J gene TRBJ1-1, with D unresolved. V dropped 5 bases and J dropped 1 base, with 11 bases sitting between them. Germline CDR1 SGHTA, CDR2 FQGNSA. CDR3 length: 14 residues. In DNA, the CDR3 is TGTGCCAGCAGCGGCCCGGGTGGGAACACTGAAGCTTTCTTT. Amino acid sequence: CASSGPGGNTEAFF.

The rearrangement uses TRBV11-2 and TRBJ2-7; no reliable D call. This CDR3 spans 11 amino acids. The germline gives CDR1 SGHAT, CDR2 FQNNGV. Trimming pared 1 base from V and 7 bases from J, leaving 5 bases between. The CDR3 DNA reads TGTGCCAGCAGCTTAGTCGAGGAGCAGTACTTC. This sequence encodes CASSLVEEQYF.

This chain links TRBV12-3 or TRBV12-4 with TRBJ2-1; D not certain. The V gene lost 4 bases and the J gene lost 8 bases, with 6 bases spanning the gap. The CDR3 contains 11 residues. CDR3 DNA sequence: TGTGCCAGCAGTTATAAGGATGAGCAGTTCTTC. Its translation: CASSYKDEQFF.

The chain links TRBV20-1 to TRBJ1-3; 8 nucleotides agree with TRBD1. Germline CDR1 is DFQATT and CDR2 is SNEGSKA (reference sequence). The J segment lost 5 bases and the V segment lost 3 bases, leaving 3 bases of the junction unmatched. The CDR3 length is 13 residues. CDR3 DNA sequence: TGCAGTGCTAGTTTCAGGGGGCGAAACACCATATATTTT. This codes for CSASFRGRNTIYF.

The CDR3 region has the DNA TGTGCCAGCAGCTTAGCGGCCCCCGGGGGGGATACGCAGTATTTT. Translated, it gives CASSLAAPGGDTQYF. The chain couples TRBV7-2 to TRBJ2-3; 7 nucleotides match TRBD2. The V gene end was trimmed by 0 bases and the J gene end by 6 bases; junction bases not matched to a gene: 6. The CDR3 covers 15 residues. Per the germline V gene, CDR1 is SGHTA and CDR2 is FQGNSA.

CDR3 protein: CASSQSPPGSSYEQYF. Here the CDR3 DNA reads TGCGCCAGCAGTCAATCGCCCCCGGGGTCGTCCTACGAGCAGTACTTC. This chain connects TRBV23-1 to TRBJ2-7; D perhaps matches TRBD2 (5 bases). TRBV23-1 belongs to the ORF category, with a function that is uncertain. Deletions cut 0 bases from V and 1 base from J, with 13 bases between. The CDR3 has 16 amino acids.

The rearrangement joins TRBV27 to TRBJ1-2; 8 bases are a match to TRBD1. Germline-derived CDR1 and CDR2 are MNHEY and SMNVEV (reference sequence). Trimming removed 5 bases from V and 5 bases from J; junction bases left unmatched: 7. This CDR3 comprises 14 residues. DNA of the CDR3: TGTGCCAGCAGTAGAACGCAGGGGGCTTATGGCTACACCTTC. Amino acid sequence: CASSRTQGAYGYTF.

The CDR3 protein is CASSLGPGQYTEAFF. DNA for the CDR3: TGTGCCAGCAGCTTGGGACCGGGACAGTACACTGAAGCTTTCTTT. The gene calls are TRBV7-9 and TRBJ1-1; 7 positions match TRBD1. J lost 3 bases, V lost 3 bases, and 7 bases had no gene match. Germline lookup yields CDR1 SEHNR and CDR2 FQNEAQ (reference sequence). The CDR3 runs to 15 residues.

The chain is built from TRBV2 and TRBJ2-1; 8 nucleotides align to TRBD1. This CDR3 spans 15 amino acids. Germline lookup yields CDR1 SNHLY and CDR2 FYNNEI. V shed 5 bases and J 2 bases; nucleotides not matched to a gene: 5. CDR3 in DNA: TGTGCCAGCAGTCGACAGGGGAACGCCTACAATGAGCAGTTCTTC. Translating gives CASSRQGNAYNEQFF. Full variable domain (missing parts from reference TRBV2 and TRBJ2-1): EPEVTQTPSHQVTQMGQEVILRCVPISNHLYFYWYRQILGQKVEFLVSFYNNEISEKSEIFDDQFSVERPDGSNFTLKIRSTKLEDSAMYFCASSRQGNAYNEQFFGPGTRLTVL.

V usage is TRBV7-9 and J usage is TRBJ2-7; D possibly matches TRBD1 or TRBD2 (5 bases each). Trimming took off 4 bases at V and 0 bases at J, with 13 bases between the two ends. In germline, CDR1 is SEHNR, CDR2 FQNEAQ (reference sequence). The CDR3 totals 15 residues. CDR3: CASSSVGTASYEQYF. CDR3 in DNA: TGTGCCAGCAGCTCTGTCGGGACGGCCTCCTACGAGCAGTACTTC. Supplemented by reference TRBV7-9 and TRBJ2-7, the full variable domain reads DTGVSQNPRHKITKRGQNVTFRCDPISEHNRLYWYRQTLGQGPEFLTYFQNEAQLEKSRLLSDRFSAERPKGSFSTLEIQRTEQGDSAMYLCASSSVGTASYEQYFGPGTRLTVT.

The genes are TRBV6-2 or TRBV6-3 and TRBJ1-1; D not resolved. Deletions cut 8 bases from V and 3 bases from J, with 4 bases between. CDR1 and CDR2 (germline): MNHEY, SVGEGT. CDR3 length: 10 amino acids. The CDR3 loop reads CASPDTEAFF. CDR3 DNA sequence: TGTGCCAGCCCGGACACTGAAGCTTTCTTT.

The genes are TRBV20-1 and TRBJ2-1; 11 nucleotides align to TRBD2. V lost 3 bases, J lost 3 bases, and 7 bases stayed unmatched. CDR1 DFQATT and CDR2 SNEGSKA come from the germline V gene (reference sequence). The CDR3 totals 16 residues. The CDR3 DNA follows: TGCAGTGCTAGGTCGACTAGCGGGGAGGGCTACAATGAGCAGTTCTTC. Translating it yields CSARSTSGEGYNEQFF.

The chain couples TRBV4-1 to TRBJ2-2; D unclear. In germline, CDR1 is MGHRA, CDR2 YSYEKL. CDR3 length: 14 residues. The germline V and J ends were trimmed by 1 base and 7 bases, with 10 bases remaining between them. Here the CDR3 reads CASSQVGLGGELFF. CDR3 nucleotide sequence: TGCGCCAGCAGCCAAGTGGGTCTGGGCGGGGAGCTGTTTTTT.

This clonotype has only a few counts. This chain joins TRBV7-2 and TRBJ1-3; D is unclear. This CDR3 is built from 16 residues. Trimming stripped 1 base from V and 0 bases from J, with 10 bases between. Germline assignment: CDR1 SGHTA and CDR2 FQGNSA. In DNA form, the CDR3 reads TGTGCCAGCAGCTTAGATGGGTCCGCCTCTGGAAACACCATATATTTT. It is translated as CASSLDGSASGNTIYF.